This TCR beta chain came from a study of T cell responses to AZD1222 COVID-19 vaccine. Study in general: Second-dose schedules of about 4 or about 12 weeks were combined.

Remarks on this clone: Antigen specificity is unknown.

CDR1 and CDR2 (germline): SGHNT, YYREEE (reference sequence). V dropped 4 bases and J dropped 2; count of bases not matched to a gene: 8. The CDR3 has 16 residues. Generated by immunoSEQ multiplex PCR, the TCRdb table keeps only in-frame clones and is missing some. The sample has fewer than 120,000 clones, 80% to 95% seen once. Notes on the study in general: Donors were largely white British and mainly female; clonal diversity was possibly underestimated. Seropositive status at baseline applied to only five or six AZD1222 recipients.

The gene calls are TRBV5-4 and TRBJ2-3, with 9 bases fitting TRBD2. The sample in question was peripheral blood, obtained on day 0 of AZD1222 vaccination. This TCR came from an adult in good health. CDR3 sequence reads: CASSPRVAGVTDTQYF. The CDR3 nucleotides read TGTGCCAGCAGCCCACGGGTAGCGGGGGTCACAGATACGCAGTATTTT.